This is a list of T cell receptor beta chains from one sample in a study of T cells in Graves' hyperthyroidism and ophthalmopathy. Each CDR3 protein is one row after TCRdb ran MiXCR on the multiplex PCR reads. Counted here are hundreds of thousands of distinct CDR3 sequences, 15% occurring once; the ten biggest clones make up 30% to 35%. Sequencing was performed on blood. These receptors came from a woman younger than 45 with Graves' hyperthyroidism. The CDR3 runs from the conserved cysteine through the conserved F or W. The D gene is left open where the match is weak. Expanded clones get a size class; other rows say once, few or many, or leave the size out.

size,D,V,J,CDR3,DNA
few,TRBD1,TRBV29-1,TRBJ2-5,CSVRTDREYETQYF,TGCAGCGTTCGAACGGACAGGGAATATGAGACCCAGTACTTC
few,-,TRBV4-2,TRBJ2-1,CASSQDVLDGFQFF,TGTGCCAGCAGCCAAGATGTCCTAGACGGGTTTCAGTTCTTC
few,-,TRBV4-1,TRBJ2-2,CASSQVLAQGGELFF,TGCGCCAGCAGCCAAGTGTTGGCTCAGGGCGGGGAGCTGTTTTTT
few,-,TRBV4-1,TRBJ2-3,CASSQPSRDTQYF,TGCGCCAGCAGCCAACCCAGCAGGGATACGCAGTATTTT
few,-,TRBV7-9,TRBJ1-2,CASSPGTRANYGYTF,TGTGCCAGCAGCCCCGGGACAAGAGCTAACTATGGCTACACCTTC
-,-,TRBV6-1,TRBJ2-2,CASSLSPTILLGGELFF,TGTGCCAGCAGTTTATCCCCCACAATCCTCCTTGGCGGGGAGCTGTTTTTT
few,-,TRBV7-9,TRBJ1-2,CATAAGGDGYTF,TGTGCCACCGCGGCGGGGGGCGATGGCTACACCTTC
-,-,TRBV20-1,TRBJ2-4,CSTEAVKNIQYF,TGCAGTACTGAGGCGGTCAAAAACATTCAGTACTTC
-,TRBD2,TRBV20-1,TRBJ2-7,CSARDASGGSSYEQYF,TGCAGTGCTAGAGATGCCAGCGGGGGGAGCTCCTACGAGCAGTACTTC
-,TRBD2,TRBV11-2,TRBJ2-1,CASSSLAGAGSGNEQFF,TGTGCCAGCAGCTCACTAGCGGGAGCCGGTTCGGGAAATGAGCAGTTCTTC
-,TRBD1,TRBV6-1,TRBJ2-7,CASSAYPGQGDYEQYF,TGTGCCAGCAGTGCATATCCGGGACAGGGAGACTACGAGCAGTACTTC
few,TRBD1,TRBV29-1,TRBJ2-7,CSVAGQGAEQYF,TGCAGCGTTGCGGGACAGGGGGCCGAGCAGTACTTC
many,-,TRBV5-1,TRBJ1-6,CASSLEAGPSPLHF,TGCGCCAGCAGCTTGGAGGCGGGTCCGTCACCCCTCCACTTT
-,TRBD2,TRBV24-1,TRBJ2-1,CATKGLAGLGGQFF,TGTGCCACCAAGGGACTAGCGGGCCTAGGGGGGCAGTTCTTC
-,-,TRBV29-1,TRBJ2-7,CSVDRTGYEQYF,TGCAGCGTTGACAGGACGGGCTACGAGCAGTACTTC
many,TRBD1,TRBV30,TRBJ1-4,CAWSVQSDRGREKLFF,TGTGCCTGGAGTGTACAGTCGGACAGGGGGCGGGAAAAACTGTTTTTT
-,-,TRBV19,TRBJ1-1,CASSIGAPGNTEAFF,TGTGCCAGTAGTATAGGAGCACCGGGGAACACTGAAGCTTTCTTT
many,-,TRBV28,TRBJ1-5,CASSLDGYQPQHF,TGTGCCAGCAGTTTGGATGGTTATCAGCCCCAGCATTTT
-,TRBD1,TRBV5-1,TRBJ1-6,CASSFYGQGNNSPLHF,TGCGCCAGCAGCTTTTACGGACAGGGGAATAATTCACCCCTCCACTTT
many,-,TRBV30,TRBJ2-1,CAWSVGEWNEQFF,TGTGCCTGGAGTGTGGGGGAGTGGAATGAGCAGTTCTTC
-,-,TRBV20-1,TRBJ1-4,CSAKSSGAWANEKLFF,TGCAGTGCTAAATCCTCAGGGGCCTGGGCTAATGAAAAACTGTTTTTT
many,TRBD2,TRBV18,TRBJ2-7,CASSPGLVLLEQYF,TGTGCCAGCTCACCAGGACTAGTATTGCTCGAGCAGTACTTC
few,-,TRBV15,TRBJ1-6,CATSRDRGNNSPLHF,TGTGCCACCAGCAGAGATCGGGGGAACAATTCACCCCTCCACTTT
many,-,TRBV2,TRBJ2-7,CASVPRDRYEQYF,TGTGCCAGCGTTCCCCGGGATAGATACGAGCAGTACTTC
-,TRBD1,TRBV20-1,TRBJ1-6,CSAREGDRGLSSPLHF,TGCAGTGCTAGAGAAGGGGACAGGGGGCTAAGCTCACCCCTCCACTTT
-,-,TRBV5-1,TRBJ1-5,CASSRDKDQPQHF,TGCGCCAGCAGCCGGGACAAAGATCAGCCCCAGCATTTT
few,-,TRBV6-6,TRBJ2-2,CASSYDNRRTNTGELFF,TGTGCCAGCAGTTACGATAATCGGCGGACGAACACCGGGGAGCTGTTTTTT
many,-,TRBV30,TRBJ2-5,CAWSQSYTQYF,TGTGCCTGGAGTCAATCCTACACCCAGTACTTC
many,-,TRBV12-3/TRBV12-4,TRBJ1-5,CASSLRRQPQHF,TGTGCCAGCAGTTTGAGGCGGCAGCCCCAGCATTTT
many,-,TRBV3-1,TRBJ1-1,CASSQSGSTEAFF,TGTGCCAGCAGCCAATCGGGTTCCACTGAAGCTTTCTTT
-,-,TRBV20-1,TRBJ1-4,CSARDMRGGEKLFF,TGCAGTGCTAGAGATATGAGGGGGGGAGAAAAACTGTTTTTT
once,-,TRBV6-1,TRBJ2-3,CASSLNRDTQYF,TGTGCCAGCAGCCTCAATAGAGATACGCAGTATTTT
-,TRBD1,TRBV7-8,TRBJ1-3,CASSPTVGQVSGNTIYF,TGTGCCAGCAGCCCGACGGTGGGACAGGTTTCTGGAAACACCATATATTTT
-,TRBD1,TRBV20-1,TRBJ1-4,CSGPSEQGGEKLFF,TGCAGTGGCCCTTCCGAACAGGGGGGCGAAAAACTGTTTTTT
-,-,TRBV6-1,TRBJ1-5,CASRERRVTQPQHF,TGTGCCAGCAGGGAAAGGAGGGTGACTCAGCCCCAGCATTTT
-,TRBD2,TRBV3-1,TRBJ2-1,CASSQEPPREDLSYNEQFF,TGTGCCAGCAGCCAAGAACCCCCGCGGGAGGACCTCTCCTACAATGAGCAGTTCTTC
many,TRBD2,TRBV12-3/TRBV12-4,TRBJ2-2,CASSSPGTSSTGELFF,TGTGCCAGCAGTTCCCCCGGGACTAGCAGTACCGGGGAGCTGTTTTTT
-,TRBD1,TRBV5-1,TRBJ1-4,CASSLGQGKNEKLFF,TGCGCCAGCAGCCTAGGACAGGGCAAAAATGAAAAACTGTTTTTT
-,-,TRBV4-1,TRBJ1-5,CASSQRIGQPQHF,TGCGCCAGCAGCCAAAGAATTGGTCAGCCCCAGCATTTT
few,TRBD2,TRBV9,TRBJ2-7,CASSEASGSSYEQYF,TGTGCCAGCAGCGAGGCTAGCGGGAGCTCCTACGAGCAGTACTTC